These T cell receptor beta chains were read from a single sample in a study of T cell responses to AZD1222 COVID-19 vaccine. Some clones are missing from TCRdb's copy, which holds only in-frame ones; the method was immunoSEQ multiplex PCR. The sample lists approximately 73,000 clones, over 80% occurring once. The source material was peripheral blood, sampled on day 0 of AZD1222 vaccination. These receptors all stem from an adult in good health. The conserved cysteine and the conserved F or W are not part of the CDR3 here.

14	TRBV15	TRBJ2-7	ATSRERQGAAAGQY
13	TRBV7-2	TRBJ1-2	ASSPQGTGGYGYT
14	TRBV6-5	TRBJ1-6	ASSYAAGGGQSPLH
14	TRBV19	TRBJ2-4	ASSTGYSLAKNIQY
10	TRBV12-3/TRBV12-4	TRBJ2-3	ASSLSTDTQY
12	TRBV5-4	TRBJ2-3	ASSLEGVGDTQY
12	TRBV5-8	TRBJ1-2	ASSWDWTVVRHT
11	TRBV2	TRBJ1-1	ASSEIRGGEAF
15	TRBV4-3	TRBJ1-4	ASSQASMTGSNEKLF
13	TRBV7-2	TRBJ2-1	ASRKLAGAYNEQF
14	TRBV7-2	TRBJ2-3	ASSLRGAGVTDTQY
13	TRBV27	TRBJ2-2	ASSLFREGTGELF
9	TRBV20-1	TRBJ1-4	SVGANEKLF
14	TRBV6-2/TRBV6-3	TRBJ2-7	ASSYSRTGNPYEQY
14	TRBV25-1	TRBJ1-6	ASSEFGGVEYSPLH
13	TRBV19	TRBJ1-5	ASSIPGVSNQPQH
9	TRBV11-2	TRBJ1-6	ASSSGPGQT
13	TRBV5-1	TRBJ2-2	ASSRDREQTGELF
13	TRBV7-8	TRBJ2-1	ASSPSSGREKAQF
14	TRBV5-6	TRBJ1-5	ASSSTWTGGNQPQH
8	TRBV21-1	TRBJ2-7	ARDGYEQY
14	TRBV5-1	TRBJ2-7	ASKSPLGQGADEQY
13	TRBV2	TRBJ2-5	ASSLDRAAQETQY
13	TRBV7-8	TRBJ2-7	ASSLRDRSTYEQY
14	TRBV5-1	TRBJ1-4	AGSLAPGRVEEKLF
12	TRBV3-1/TRBV3-2	TRBJ1-4	ASSQRRNGEKLF
13	TRBV10-2	TRBJ1-2	ASSERSSYNYGYT
11	TRBV19	TRBJ2-7	ASSVTGGGEQY
12	TRBV7-3	TRBJ2-3	ASSGTASTDTQY